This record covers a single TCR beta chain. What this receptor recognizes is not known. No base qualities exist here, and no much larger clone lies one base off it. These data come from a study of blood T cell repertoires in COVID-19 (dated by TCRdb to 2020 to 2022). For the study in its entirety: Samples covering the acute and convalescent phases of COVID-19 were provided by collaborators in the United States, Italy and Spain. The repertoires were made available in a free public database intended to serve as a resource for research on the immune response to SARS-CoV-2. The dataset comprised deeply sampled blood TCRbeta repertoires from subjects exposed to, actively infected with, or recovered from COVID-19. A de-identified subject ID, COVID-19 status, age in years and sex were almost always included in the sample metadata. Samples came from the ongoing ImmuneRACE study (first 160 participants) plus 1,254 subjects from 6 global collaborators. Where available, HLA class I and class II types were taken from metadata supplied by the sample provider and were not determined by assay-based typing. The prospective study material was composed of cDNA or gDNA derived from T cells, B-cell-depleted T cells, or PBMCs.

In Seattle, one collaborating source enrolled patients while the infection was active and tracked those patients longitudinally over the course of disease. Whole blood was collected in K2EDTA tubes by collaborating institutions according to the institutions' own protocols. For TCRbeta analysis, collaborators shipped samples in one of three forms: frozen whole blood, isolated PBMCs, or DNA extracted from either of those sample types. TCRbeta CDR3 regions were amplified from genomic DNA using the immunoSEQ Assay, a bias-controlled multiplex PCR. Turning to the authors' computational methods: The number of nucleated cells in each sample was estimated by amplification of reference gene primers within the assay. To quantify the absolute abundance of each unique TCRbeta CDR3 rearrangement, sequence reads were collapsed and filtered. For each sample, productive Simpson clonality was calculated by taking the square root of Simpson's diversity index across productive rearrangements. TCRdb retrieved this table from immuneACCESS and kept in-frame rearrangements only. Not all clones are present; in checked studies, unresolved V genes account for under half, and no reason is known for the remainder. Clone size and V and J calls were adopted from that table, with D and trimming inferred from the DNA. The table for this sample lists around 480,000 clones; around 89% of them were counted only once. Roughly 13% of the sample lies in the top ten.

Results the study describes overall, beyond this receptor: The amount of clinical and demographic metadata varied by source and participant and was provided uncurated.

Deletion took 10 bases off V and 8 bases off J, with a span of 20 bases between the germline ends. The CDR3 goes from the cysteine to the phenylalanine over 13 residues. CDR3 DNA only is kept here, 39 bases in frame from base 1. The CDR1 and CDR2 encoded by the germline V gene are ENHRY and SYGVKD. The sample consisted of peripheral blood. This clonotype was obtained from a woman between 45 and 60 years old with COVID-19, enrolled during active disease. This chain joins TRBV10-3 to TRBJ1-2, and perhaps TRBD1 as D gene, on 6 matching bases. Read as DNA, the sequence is TGTGCCACCCGGGGACAATTGGGGGCGGGCTACACCTTC. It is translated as CATRGQLGAGYTF.